This T cell receptor (beta chain) came from a study of T cell responses to AZD1222 COVID-19 vaccine. Some clones are missing from TCRdb's copy, which holds only in-frame ones; the method was immunoSEQ multiplex PCR. The sample has 100,000 to 120,000 clones; just under 95% are singletons. This CDR3 spans 12 amino acids. Germline V gives CDR1 SGDLS, CDR2 YYNGEE. J gave up 9 bases and V 2 bases, and 4 bases lay outside the gene matches. The genes are TRBV9 and TRBJ1-1; TRBD1 aligns across 7 bases. This TCR was recovered from an adult in good health. The starting material was peripheral blood, obtained on day 0 of AZD1222 vaccination. The CDR3 sequence is CASSVPGQKAFF. The CDR3 coding sequence is TGTGCCAGCAGCGTCCCGGGACAGAAAGCTTTCTTT.